This entry features one T cell receptor (beta chain) sequence. The table came from immunoSEQ multiplex PCR; TCRdb's copy has only in-frame clones and leaves some out. This table holds 55,000 to 85,000 clones, over 90% found once. The data were taken from a study of T cell changes during pregnancy in multiple sclerosis. The V and J ends lost 0 bases and 12 bases, in that order; junction bases with no gene match: 7. The CDR3 has 13 amino acids. Germline CDR1 MNHEY, CDR2 SVGAGI. Sequenced here: CD4+ T cells from peripheral blood mononuclear cells, sampled after pregnancy. The rearrangement links TRBV6-5 to TRBJ2-7; 8 nucleotides agree with TRBD1. This receptor was taken from a female donor with multiple sclerosis, enrolled in a pregnancy study. The CDR3 DNA reads TGTGCCAGCAGTTACTCACAGGGGGAATATCGGTACTTC. This encodes CASSYSQGEYRYF.